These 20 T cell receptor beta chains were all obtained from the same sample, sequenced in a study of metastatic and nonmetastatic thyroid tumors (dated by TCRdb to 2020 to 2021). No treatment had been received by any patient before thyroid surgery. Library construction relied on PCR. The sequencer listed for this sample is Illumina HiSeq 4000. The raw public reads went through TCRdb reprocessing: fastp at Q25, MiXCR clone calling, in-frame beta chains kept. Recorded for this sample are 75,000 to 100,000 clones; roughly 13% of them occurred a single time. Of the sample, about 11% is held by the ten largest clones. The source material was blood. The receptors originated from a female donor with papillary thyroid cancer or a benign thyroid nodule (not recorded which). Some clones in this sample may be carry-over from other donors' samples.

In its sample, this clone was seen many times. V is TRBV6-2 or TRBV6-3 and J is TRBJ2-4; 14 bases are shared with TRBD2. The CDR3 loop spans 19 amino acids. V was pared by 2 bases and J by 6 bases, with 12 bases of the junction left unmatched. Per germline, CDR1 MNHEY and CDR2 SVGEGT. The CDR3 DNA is TGTGCCAGCAGTTACCCGGGACTAGCGGGAGTGGGGGAGAGAAACATTCAGTACTTC. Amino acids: CASSYPGLAGVGERNIQYF.

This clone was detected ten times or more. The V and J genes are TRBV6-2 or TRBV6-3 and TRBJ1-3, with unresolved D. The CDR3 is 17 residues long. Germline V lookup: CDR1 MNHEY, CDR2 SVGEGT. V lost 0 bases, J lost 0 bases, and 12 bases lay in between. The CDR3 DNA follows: TGTGCCAGCAGTTACTCGACGCGGCGGTACTCTGGAAACACCATATATTTT. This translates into CASSYSTRRYSGNTIYF.

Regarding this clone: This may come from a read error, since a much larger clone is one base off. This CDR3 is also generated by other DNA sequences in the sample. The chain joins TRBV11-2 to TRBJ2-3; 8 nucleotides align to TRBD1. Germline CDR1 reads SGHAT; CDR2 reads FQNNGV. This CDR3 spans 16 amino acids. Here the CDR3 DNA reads TGTGCCAGCAGCCCCCCACCCAGGGGGCAAGGAGATACGCAGTACTTT. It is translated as CASSPPPRGQGDTQYF.

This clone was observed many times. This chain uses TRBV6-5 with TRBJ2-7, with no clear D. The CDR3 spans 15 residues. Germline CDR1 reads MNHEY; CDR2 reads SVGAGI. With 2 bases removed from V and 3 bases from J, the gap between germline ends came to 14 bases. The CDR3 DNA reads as TGTGCCAGCAGTTACAGTAGGAACGGGTTCTACGAGCAGTACTTC. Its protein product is CASSYSRNGFYEQYF.

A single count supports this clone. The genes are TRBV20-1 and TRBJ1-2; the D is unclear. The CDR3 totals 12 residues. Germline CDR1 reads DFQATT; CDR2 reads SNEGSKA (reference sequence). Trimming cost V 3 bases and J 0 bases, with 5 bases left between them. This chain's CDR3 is CSASSTNYGYTF. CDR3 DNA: TGCAGTGCTAGTAGCACTAACTATGGCTACACCTTC.

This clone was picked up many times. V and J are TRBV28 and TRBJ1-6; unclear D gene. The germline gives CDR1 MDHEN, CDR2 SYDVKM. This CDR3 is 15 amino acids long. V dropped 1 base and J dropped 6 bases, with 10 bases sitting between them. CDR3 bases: TGTGCCAGCAGTTTATTGGACGGGTTTAATTCACCCCTCCACTTT. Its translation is CASSLLDGFNSPLHF.

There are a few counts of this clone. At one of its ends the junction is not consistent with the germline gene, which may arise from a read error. Written as DNA, the CDR3 is TGCAGTGCTAGAGTCTGGGGTTTC. As protein: CSARVWGF. This sequence joins TRBV20-1 and TRBJ2-6, with D hard to call. This CDR3 spans 8 amino acids. Germline V lookup: CDR1 DFQATT, CDR2 SNEGSKA (reference sequence).

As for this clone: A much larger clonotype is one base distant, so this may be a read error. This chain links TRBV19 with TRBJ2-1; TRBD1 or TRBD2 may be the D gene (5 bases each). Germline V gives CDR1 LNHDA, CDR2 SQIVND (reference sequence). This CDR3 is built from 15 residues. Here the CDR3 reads CASRRDLSSYNEQFF. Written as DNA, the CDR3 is TGTGCCAGTAGAAGGGACCTCAGCTCCTACAATGAGCAATTCTTC. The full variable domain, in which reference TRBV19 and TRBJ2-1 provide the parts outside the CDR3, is DGGITQSPKYLFRKEGQNVTLSCEQNLNHDAMYWYRQDPGQGLRLIYYSQIVNDFQKGDIAEGYSVSREKKESFPLTVTSAQKNPTAFYLCASRRDLSSYNEQFFGPGTRLTVL.

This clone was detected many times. In nucleotides, the CDR3 is TGCGCCAGCAGCCAATTTAGCGGACCTCAAGAGACCCAGTACTTC. Translation gives CASSQFSGPQETQYF. V gene TRBV4-3 combines with J gene TRBJ2-5; D is perhaps TRBD2 (6 bases). Trimming removed 2 bases at V and 2 bases at J, with 12 bases between. CDR1 and CDR2 from the germline V gene are LGHNA and YSLEER. The CDR3 is 15 residues long.

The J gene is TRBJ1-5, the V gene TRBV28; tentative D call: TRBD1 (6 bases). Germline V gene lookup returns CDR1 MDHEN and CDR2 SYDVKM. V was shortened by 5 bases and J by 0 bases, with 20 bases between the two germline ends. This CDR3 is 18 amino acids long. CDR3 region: CASSTGSAKGVSNQPQHF. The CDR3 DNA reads TGTGCCAGCAGTACAGGGTCCGCCAAAGGCGTTAGCAATCAGCCCCAGCATTTT.

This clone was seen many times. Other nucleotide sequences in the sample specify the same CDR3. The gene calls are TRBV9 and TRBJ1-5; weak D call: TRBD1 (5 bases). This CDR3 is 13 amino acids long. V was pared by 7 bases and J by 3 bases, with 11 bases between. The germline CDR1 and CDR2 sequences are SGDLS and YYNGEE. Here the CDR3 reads CASSEGDNQPQHF. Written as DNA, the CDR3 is TGTGCCAGCTCGGAAGGGGACAATCAGCCCCAGCATTTT. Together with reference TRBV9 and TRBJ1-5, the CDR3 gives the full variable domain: DSGVTQTPKHLITATGQRVTLRCSPRSGDLSVYWYQQSLDQGLQFLIQYYNGEERAKGNILERFSAQQFPDLHSELNLSSLELGDSALYFCASSEGDNQPQHFGDGTRLSIL.

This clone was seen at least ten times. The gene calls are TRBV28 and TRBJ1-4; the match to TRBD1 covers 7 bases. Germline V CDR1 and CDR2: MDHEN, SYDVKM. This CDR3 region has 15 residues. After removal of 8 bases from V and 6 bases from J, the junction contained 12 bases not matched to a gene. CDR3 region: CASQGGTGFDEKLFF. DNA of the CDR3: TGTGCCAGCCAGGGGGGTACAGGTTTTGATGAAAAACTGTTTTTT.

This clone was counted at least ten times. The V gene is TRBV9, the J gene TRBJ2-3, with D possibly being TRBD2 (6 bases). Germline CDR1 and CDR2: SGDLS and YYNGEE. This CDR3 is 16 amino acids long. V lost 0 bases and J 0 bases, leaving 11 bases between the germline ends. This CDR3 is CASSVGASDSTDTQYF. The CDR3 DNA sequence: TGTGCCAGCAGCGTAGGGGCTAGCGATAGCACAGATACGCAGTATTTT.

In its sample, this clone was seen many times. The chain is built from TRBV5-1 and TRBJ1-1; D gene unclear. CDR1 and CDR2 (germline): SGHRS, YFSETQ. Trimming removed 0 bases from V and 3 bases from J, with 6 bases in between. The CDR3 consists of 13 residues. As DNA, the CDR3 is TGCGCCAGCAGCTTGGTGTGGGACACTGAAGCTTTCTTT. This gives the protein CASSLVWDTEAFF.

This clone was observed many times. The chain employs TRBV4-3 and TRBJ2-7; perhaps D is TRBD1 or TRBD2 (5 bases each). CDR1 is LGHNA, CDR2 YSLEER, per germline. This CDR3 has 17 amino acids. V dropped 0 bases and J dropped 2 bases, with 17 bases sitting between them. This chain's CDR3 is CASSQDIARGLTYEQYF. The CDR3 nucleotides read TGCGCCAGCAGCCAAGATATTGCTCGGGGCTTGACCTACGAGCAGTACTTC.

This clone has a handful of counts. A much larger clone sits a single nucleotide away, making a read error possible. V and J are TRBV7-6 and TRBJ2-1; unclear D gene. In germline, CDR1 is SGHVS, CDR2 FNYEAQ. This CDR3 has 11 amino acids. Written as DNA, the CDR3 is TGTGCCAGCAGCCTCAGCAATGGGCAGTTCTTC. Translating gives CASSLSNGQFF.

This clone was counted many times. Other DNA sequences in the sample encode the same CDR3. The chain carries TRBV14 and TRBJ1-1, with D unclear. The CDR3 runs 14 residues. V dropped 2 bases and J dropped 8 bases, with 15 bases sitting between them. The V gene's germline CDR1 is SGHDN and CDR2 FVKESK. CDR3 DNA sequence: TGTGCCAGCAGCCAACGAGCTAAGATCTCGGAAGCTTTCTTT. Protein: CASSQRAKISEAFF.

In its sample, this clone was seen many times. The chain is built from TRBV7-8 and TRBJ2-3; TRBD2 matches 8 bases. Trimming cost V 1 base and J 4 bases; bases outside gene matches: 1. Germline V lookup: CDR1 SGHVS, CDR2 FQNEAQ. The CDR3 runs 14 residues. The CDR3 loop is CASSLGLAPDTQYF. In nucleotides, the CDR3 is TGTGCCAGCAGCTTAGGACTAGCGCCAGATACGCAGTATTTT.

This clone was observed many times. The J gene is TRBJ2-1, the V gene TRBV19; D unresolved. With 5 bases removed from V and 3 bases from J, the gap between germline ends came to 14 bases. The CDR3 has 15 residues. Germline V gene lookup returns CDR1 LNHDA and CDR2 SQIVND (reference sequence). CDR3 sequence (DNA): TGTGCCAGTAGTCGTCCAGACTCGTACTACAATGAGCAGTTCTTC. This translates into CASSRPDSYYNEQFF.

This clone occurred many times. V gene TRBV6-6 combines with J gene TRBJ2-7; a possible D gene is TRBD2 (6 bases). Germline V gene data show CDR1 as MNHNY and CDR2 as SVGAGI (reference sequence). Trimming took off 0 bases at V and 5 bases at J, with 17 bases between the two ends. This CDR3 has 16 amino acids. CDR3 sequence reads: CASSYSTFRGNDEQYF. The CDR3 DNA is TGTGCCAGCAGTTACTCGACTTTCCGGGGGAATGACGAGCAGTACTTC.